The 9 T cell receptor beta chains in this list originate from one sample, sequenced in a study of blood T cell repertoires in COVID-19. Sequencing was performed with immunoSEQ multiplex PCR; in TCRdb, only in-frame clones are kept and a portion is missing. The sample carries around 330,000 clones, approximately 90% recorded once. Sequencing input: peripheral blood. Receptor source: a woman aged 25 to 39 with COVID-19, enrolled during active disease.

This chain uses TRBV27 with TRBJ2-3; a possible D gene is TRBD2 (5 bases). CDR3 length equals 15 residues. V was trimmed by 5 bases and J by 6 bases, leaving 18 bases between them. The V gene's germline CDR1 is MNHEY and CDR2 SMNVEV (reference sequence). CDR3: CASSPTRTRGDTQYF. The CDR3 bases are TGTGCCAGCAGTCCAACTAGGACCCGAGGCGATACGCAGTATTTT.

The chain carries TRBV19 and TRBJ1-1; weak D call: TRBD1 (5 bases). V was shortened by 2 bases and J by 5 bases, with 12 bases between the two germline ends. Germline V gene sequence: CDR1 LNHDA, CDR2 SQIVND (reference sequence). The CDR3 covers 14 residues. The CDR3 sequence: CASSIKAGLTEAFF. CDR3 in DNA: TGTGCCAGTAGTATAAAGGCAGGGCTGACTGAAGCTTTCTTT.

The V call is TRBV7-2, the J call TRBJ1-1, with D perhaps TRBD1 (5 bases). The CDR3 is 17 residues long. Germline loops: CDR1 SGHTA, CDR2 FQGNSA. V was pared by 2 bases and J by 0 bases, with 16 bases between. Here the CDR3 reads CASSLPVQGAMNTEAFF. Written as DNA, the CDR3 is TGTGCCAGCAGCTTACCAGTCCAGGGTGCTATGAACACTGAAGCTTTCTTT.

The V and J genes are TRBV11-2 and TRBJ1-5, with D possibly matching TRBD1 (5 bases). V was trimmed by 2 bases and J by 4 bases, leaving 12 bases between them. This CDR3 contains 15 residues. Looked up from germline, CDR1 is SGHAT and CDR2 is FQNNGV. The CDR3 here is CASSLSGAINQPQHF. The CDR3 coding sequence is TGTGCCAGCAGCTTAAGCGGGGCGATAAATCAGCCCCAGCATTTT.

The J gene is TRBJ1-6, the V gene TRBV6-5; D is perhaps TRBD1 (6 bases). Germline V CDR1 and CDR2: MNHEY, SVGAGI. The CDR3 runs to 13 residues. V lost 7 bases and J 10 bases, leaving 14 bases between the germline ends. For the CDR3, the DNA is TGTGCCAGCAAGGCGAACAGGGTATCACCCCTCCACTTT. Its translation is CASKANRVSPLHF.

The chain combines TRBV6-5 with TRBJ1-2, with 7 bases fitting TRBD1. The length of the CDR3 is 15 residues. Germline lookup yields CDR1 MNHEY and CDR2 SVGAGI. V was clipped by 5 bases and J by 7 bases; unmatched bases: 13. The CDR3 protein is CASSPGQAHKSGYTF. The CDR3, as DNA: TGTGCCAGCAGTCCCGGACAGGCCCATAAGAGTGGCTACACCTTC.

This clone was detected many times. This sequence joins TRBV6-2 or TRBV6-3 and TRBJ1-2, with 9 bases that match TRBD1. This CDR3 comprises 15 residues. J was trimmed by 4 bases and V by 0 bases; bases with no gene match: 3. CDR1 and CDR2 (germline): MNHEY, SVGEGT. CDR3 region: CASSYSPDRGYGYTF. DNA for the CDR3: TGTGCCAGCAGTTACTCGCCGGACAGGGGCTATGGCTACACCTTC.

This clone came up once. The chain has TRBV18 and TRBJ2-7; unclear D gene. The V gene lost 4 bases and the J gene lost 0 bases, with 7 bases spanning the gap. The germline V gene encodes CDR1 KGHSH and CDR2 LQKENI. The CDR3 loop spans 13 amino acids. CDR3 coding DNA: TGTGCCAGCTCACACACCCCCTCCTACGAGCAGTACTTC. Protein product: CASSHTPSYEQYF. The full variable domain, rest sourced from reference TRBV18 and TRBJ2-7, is NAGVMQNPRHLVRRRGQEARLRCSPMKGHSHVYWYRQLPEEGLKFMVYLQKENIIDESGMPKERFSAEFPKEGPSILRIQQVVRGDSAAYFCASSHTPSYEQYFGPGTRLTVT.

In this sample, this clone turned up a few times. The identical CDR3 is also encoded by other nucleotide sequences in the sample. The CDR3 spells CASSLAGSTDTQYF. DNA of the CDR3: TGTGCCAGCAGTTTGGCGGGGAGCACAGATACGCAGTATTTT. The chain combines TRBV27 with TRBJ2-3, with D possibly TRBD2 on 6 matching bases. The CDR3 covers 14 residues. The germline V gene has CDR1 MNHEY and CDR2 SMNVEV (reference sequence). Trimming took off 3 bases at V and 0 bases at J, with 7 bases between the two ends.